The 19 T cell receptor beta chains reported below all come from one sample, sequenced in a study of cytomegalovirus exposure and HLA in healthy donors. Libraries were prepared by immunoSEQ multiplex PCR; TCRdb keeps only in-frame clonotypes and omits some of them. This table holds about 90,000 clones, roughly 83% found once. The specimen sequenced was PBMCs. The receptors shown here come from a woman aged 18-29 years in good health and CMV-seropositive.

The chain is built from TRBV5-1 and TRBJ2-1; 7 nucleotides line up with TRBD1. This CDR3 is 16 amino acids long. From germline, CDR1 is SGHRS and CDR2 YFSETQ. The ends lost 3 bases at V and 0 bases at J; junction bases unmatched: 6. The CDR3 loop is CASSSQGQSSYNEQFF. The CDR3 region has the DNA TGCGCCAGCAGCTCCCAGGGACAGAGCTCCTACAATGAGCAGTTCTTC. Filled out from reference TRBV5-1 and TRBJ2-1, the complete variable domain reads KAGVTQTPRYLIKTRGQQVTLSCSPISGHRSVSWYQQTPGQGLQFLFEYFSETQRNKGNFPGRFSGRQFSNSRSEMNVSTLELGDSALYLCASSSQGQSSYNEQFFGPGTRLTVL.

The V gene is TRBV5-1, the J gene TRBJ1-1; 8 bases fit TRBD1. The CDR3 totals 14 residues. CDR1 and CDR2 (germline): SGHRS, YFSETQ. V shed 7 bases and J 2 bases; nucleotides not matched to a gene: 7. CDR3 loop: CASCQGASNTEAFF. The CDR3 bases are TGCGCCAGCTGCCAGGGGGCAAGTAACACTGAAGCTTTCTTT.

The chain has TRBV5-5 and TRBJ2-4; 14 bases fit TRBD2. Germline CDR1 SGHKS, CDR2 YYEKEE (reference sequence). The CDR3 consists of 18 residues. V shed 4 bases, J shed 6 bases, and the junction held 12 bases outside the gene matches. The CDR3 region is CASSARGLAGGRINIQYF. The DNA of the CDR3 is TGTGCCAGCAGCGCAAGAGGACTAGCGGGGGGCAGGATAAACATTCAGTACTTC.

This chain uses TRBV5-1 with TRBJ2-1; 9 nucleotides match TRBD1. CDR1 and CDR2 (germline): SGHRS, YFSETQ. The CDR3 is 15 amino acids. The V gene end was trimmed by 0 bases and the J gene end by 6 bases; junction bases not matched to a gene: 4. Here the CDR3 reads CASSLVGQGRNEQFF. CDR3 in DNA: TGCGCCAGCAGCTTGGTGGGACAGGGTCGCAATGAGCAGTTCTTC.

The genes are TRBV18 and TRBJ1-5; D gene uncertain. The V gene's germline CDR1 is KGHSH and CDR2 LQKENI. Trimming took 2 bases from V and 1 from J, leaving 6 bases between them. The CDR3 is 14 amino acids. The CDR3 coding sequence is TGTGCCAGCTCACCAATCGGGAGCAATCAGCCCCAGCATTTT. The encoded protein is CASSPIGSNQPQHF.

The V call is TRBV5-8, the J call TRBJ2-5; 10 bases are a match to TRBD1. Germline V gene sequence: CDR1 SGHTS, CDR2 YDEGEE. V trimming: 4 bases; J trimming: 5 bases; junction bases outside the gene matches: 11. The CDR3 runs to 16 residues. DNA for the CDR3: TGTGCCAGCAGCACAACTCTGGGACAGGGGTTGGAGACCCAGTACTTC. Translation gives CASSTTLGQGLETQYF.

V usage is TRBV7-2 and J usage is TRBJ2-2; D may be TRBD2 (7 bases). Between the trimmed V and J ends, which lost 1 base and 8 bases, there was a span of 11 bases. Germline CDR1 and CDR2: SGHTA and FQGNSA. The CDR3 is made up of 14 amino acids. CDR3 bases: TGTGCCAGCAGCTTAGTGGGGGGGCCGGGGGAGCTGTTTTTT. It is translated as CASSLVGGPGELFF.

The chain is built from TRBV28 and TRBJ2-7; maybe TRBD2 (5 bases). The CDR3 runs 13 residues. Germline lookup yields CDR1 MDHEN and CDR2 SYDVKM. V was clipped by 7 bases and J by 3 bases, with 13 bases between them. The CDR3 here is CASNSPRGYEQYF. The CDR3 nucleotides are TGTGCCAGCAATTCGCCCCGGGGCTACGAGCAGTACTTC.

This clone was seen a few times. V and J are TRBV6-5 and TRBJ1-5; D unresolved. The CDR3 runs to 12 residues. Per germline, CDR1 MNHEY and CDR2 SVGAGI. V dropped 4 bases and J dropped 5 bases, with 6 bases sitting between them. The CDR3 here is CASSSVDQPQHF. For the CDR3, the DNA is TGTGCCAGCAGTTCAGTCGATCAGCCCCAGCATTTT.

The gene calls are TRBV19 and TRBJ2-5; the match to TRBD2 covers 10 bases. V lost 5 bases, J lost 2 bases, and 11 bases stayed unmatched. Germline V lookup: CDR1 LNHDA, CDR2 SQIVND (reference sequence). The CDR3 has 17 residues. CDR3 protein: CASSPIKAGGRQETQYF. CDR3 nucleotide sequence: TGTGCCAGTAGTCCTATAAAAGCGGGGGGGCGTCAAGAGACCCAGTACTTC.

J is TRBJ2-1 and V is TRBV9; D is perhaps TRBD2 (5 bases). The CDR3 runs 14 residues. Germline V lookup: CDR1 SGDLS, CDR2 YYNGEE. V lost 0 bases, J lost 7 bases, and 11 bases lay in between. The CDR3 reads CASSVGPRGNEQFF. In DNA form, the CDR3 reads TGTGCCAGCAGCGTAGGGCCCCGGGGAAATGAGCAGTTCTTC. The complete variable domain, with remaining parts taken from reference TRBV9 and TRBJ2-1, reads DSGVTQTPKHLITATGQRVTLRCSPRSGDLSVYWYQQSLDQGLQFLIQYYNGEERAKGNILERFSAQQFPDLHSELNLSSLELGDSALYFCASSVGPRGNEQFFGPGTRLTVL.

The chain couples TRBV4-1 to TRBJ2-7, with a weak D call TRBD1 (5 bases). The CDR3 contains 14 residues. V was trimmed by 4 bases and J by 7 bases, leaving 17 bases between them. Germline-derived CDR1 and CDR2 are MGHRA and YSYEKL. CDR3 nucleotide sequence: TGCGCCAGCAGCCGAAGGACACCTCTCGAGGAGCAGTACTTC. Residues: CASSRRTPLEEQYF.

The rearrangement links TRBV28 to TRBJ2-7, with unresolved D. Between the trimmed V and J ends, which lost 8 bases and 2 bases, there was a span of 4 bases. CDR1 and CDR2 from the germline V gene are MDHEN and SYDVKM. CDR3 length equals 10 residues. In nucleotides, the CDR3 is TGTGCCAGCGCTACCTACGAGCAGTACTTC. Its protein product is CASATYEQYF.

The chain carries TRBV5-6 and TRBJ1-2; D may be TRBD1 (5 bases). V lost 2 bases and J lost 2, with 13 bases in between. CDR3 length: 15 amino acids. Germline V gene data show CDR1 as SGHDT and CDR2 as YYEEEE. The CDR3 region is CASSFLDRPNYGYTF. CDR3 coding DNA: TGTGCCAGCAGCTTCCTAGACAGACCCAACTATGGCTACACCTTC.

J is TRBJ2-3 and V is TRBV15; TRBD1 matches 8 bases. The CDR3 has 13 amino acids. The germline V gene has CDR1 LNHNV and CDR2 YYDKDF (reference sequence). With 3 bases clipped from V and 6 bases from J, the junction kept 2 bases outside the gene matches. The CDR3 nucleotides are TGTGCCACCAGCAGGACAGGGGCGGATACGCAGTATTTT. Translation gives CATSRTGADTQYF.

The chain recombines TRBV19 with TRBJ1-1; 7 bases are a match to TRBD1. V gave up 4 bases and J gave up 5 bases; unmatched junction bases: 10. The CDR3 sequence is 15 residues long. Looked up from germline, CDR1 is LNHDA and CDR2 is SQIVND (reference sequence). In nucleotides, the CDR3 is TGTGCCAGTAGTACCTTACACAGGGGCGGGACTGAAGCTTTCTTT. Protein: CASSTLHRGGTEAFF.

In its sample, this clone was seen a few times. The chain carries TRBV7-9 and TRBJ1-4; the D gene is possibly TRBD1 (6 bases). V was trimmed by 5 bases and J by 6 bases, leaving 13 bases between them. The CDR3 has 14 residues. Germline CDR1 reads SEHNR; CDR2 reads FQNEAQ (reference sequence). CDR3 coding DNA: TGTGCCAGCAGCGTTCTCAGGGGAGATGAAAAACTGTTTTTT. Its protein product is CASSVLRGDEKLFF.

The chain couples TRBV28 to TRBJ1-4; the D gene is possibly TRBD1 (6 bases). The CDR3 sequence is 15 residues long. Between the trimmed V and J ends, which lost 3 bases and 9 bases, there was a span of 17 bases. Germline V CDR1 and CDR2: MDHEN, SYDVKM. The CDR3 nucleotides read TGTGCCAGCAGTTTGTCTGGCAGGGGCTATAAAAAACTGTTTTTT. Protein product: CASSLSGRGYKKLFF.

CDR3 amino acids: CASSPDRGGYGYTF. Here the CDR3 DNA reads TGTGCCAGCAGCCCAGACAGGGGGGGGTATGGCTACACCTTC. The chain employs TRBV13 and TRBJ1-2; 9 positions agree with TRBD1. The length of the CDR3 is 14 residues. The germline CDR1 and CDR2 sequences are PRHDT and FYEKMQ (reference sequence). V lost 5 bases to trimming and J lost 5 bases; unmatched junction nucleotides: 6.